Each of the 2 T cell receptor beta chains below was sequenced from the same sample in a study of T cell responses to AZD1222 COVID-19 vaccine. The data were produced by immunoSEQ multiplex PCR, yet TCRdb's version contains in-frame clones alone and is incomplete. The table records some 120,000 clones, just over 85% of them present only once. Sequenced material: peripheral blood, taken on day 0 of AZD1222 vaccination. These receptor sequences come from an adult in good health.

This chain connects TRBV5-5 to TRBJ2-7; TRBD1 matches 7 bases. The germline gives CDR1 SGHKS, CDR2 YYEKEE (reference sequence). CDR3 length equals 13 residues. J gave up 4 bases and V 0 bases, and 1 base lay outside the gene matches. The CDR3 is CASSLDRGYEQYF. The CDR3 region has the DNA TGTGCCAGCAGCTTGGACAGGGGTTACGAGCAGTACTTC.

A remark on this clone: This CDR3 is also generated by other DNA sequences in the sample. The rearrangement links TRBV5-1 to TRBJ2-3, with D tentatively TRBD1 (5 bases). This CDR3 comprises 14 residues. The germline V gene has CDR1 SGHRS and CDR2 YFSETQ. Trimming took 0 bases from V and 0 from J, leaving 5 bases between them. The CDR3 region is CASSLGQSTDTQYF. As DNA, the CDR3 is TGCGCCAGCAGCTTGGGACAGAGCACAGATACGCAGTATTTT.